The present T cell receptor beta chain was sequenced within a study of identifying expanded T cells in peripheral blood. TCRdb keeps only in-frame clones here, not all; method: immunoSEQ multiplex PCR. The sample comprises about 100,000 clones, 87% of which are singletons, and about 15% rests with the top ten. The clonotype was recovered from a person aged 18 to 69 in good health. The sequencing sample was made of blood.

CDR3 protein: CASSQGGTGVVYEQYF. CDR3 in DNA: TGCGCCAGCAGCCAAGGGGGGACAGGGGTAGTGTACGAGCAGTACTTC. J is TRBJ2-7 and V is TRBV4-1; 10 positions agree with TRBD1. Germline V gene data show CDR1 as MGHRA and CDR2 as YSYEKL. With 1 base clipped from V and 4 bases from J, the junction kept 7 bases outside the gene matches. CDR3 length: 16 amino acids.